This T cell receptor beta chain was identified in a study of cytotoxic CD8 clonotypes in ibrutinib-treated CLL. For the study at large: Researchers reported about a dozen relapsed/refractory and fewer than 16 treatment-naive patients, 17 of them IGHV unmutated.

Researchers set a sequencing depth target of 1 in 200,000 to 1 in 1 million T cells. The assay was immunoSEQ multiplex PCR, and TCRdb's table has in-frame clones only and misses some. The repertoire holds 200,000 to 250,000 clones, approximately 70% seen once, with about 6.4% in the top ten. The CDR3 sequence is 15 residues long. Study outcomes and limitations: Samples from sustained-remission and progressing patients were taken at different times. There were few public clonotypes, and on treatment they contracted or stayed stable.

On this clone itself: No antigen is known for it.

The sample here was PBMCs, taken after 12 months of ibrutinib treatment. This clonotype originated in a human donor with chronic lymphocytic leukemia. The V and J genes are TRBV21-1 and TRBJ2-3; TRBD1, the table's D call, was not compared with the DNA. TRBV21-1 is marked as a pseudogene. The CDR3 nucleotides are TGTGCCAGCAGCACGATCCGGGACAACAGGGATACGCAGTATTTT. Translation gives CASSTIRDNRDTQYF.